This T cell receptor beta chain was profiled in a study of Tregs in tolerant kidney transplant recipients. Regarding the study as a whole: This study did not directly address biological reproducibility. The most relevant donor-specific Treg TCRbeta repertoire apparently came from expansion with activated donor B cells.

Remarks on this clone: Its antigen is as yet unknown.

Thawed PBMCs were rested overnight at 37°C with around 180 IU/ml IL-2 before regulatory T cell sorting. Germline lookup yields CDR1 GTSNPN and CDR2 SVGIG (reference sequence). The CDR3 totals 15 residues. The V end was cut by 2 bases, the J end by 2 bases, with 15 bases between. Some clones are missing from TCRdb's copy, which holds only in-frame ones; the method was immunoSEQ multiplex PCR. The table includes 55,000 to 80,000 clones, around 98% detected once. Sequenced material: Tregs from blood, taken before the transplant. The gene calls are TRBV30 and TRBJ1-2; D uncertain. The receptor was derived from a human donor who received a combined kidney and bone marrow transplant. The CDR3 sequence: CAWSPLLAVNYGYTF. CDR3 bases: TGTGCCTGGAGTCCCCTATTAGCGGTGAACTATGGCTACACCTTC.